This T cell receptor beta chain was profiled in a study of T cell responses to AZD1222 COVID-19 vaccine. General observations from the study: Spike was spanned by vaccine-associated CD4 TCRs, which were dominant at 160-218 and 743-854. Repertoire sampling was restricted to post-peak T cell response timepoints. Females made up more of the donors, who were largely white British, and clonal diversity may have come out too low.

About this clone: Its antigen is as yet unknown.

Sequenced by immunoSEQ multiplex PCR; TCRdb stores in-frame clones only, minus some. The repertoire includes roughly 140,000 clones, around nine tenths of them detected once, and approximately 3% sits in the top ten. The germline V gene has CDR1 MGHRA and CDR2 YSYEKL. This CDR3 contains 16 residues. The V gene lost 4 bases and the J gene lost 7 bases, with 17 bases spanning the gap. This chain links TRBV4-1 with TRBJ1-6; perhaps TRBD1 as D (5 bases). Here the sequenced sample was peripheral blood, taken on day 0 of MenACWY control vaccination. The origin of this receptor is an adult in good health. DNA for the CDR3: TGCGCCAGCAGCCTCGAGGGGCAGGGACGGAATTCACCCCTCCACTTT. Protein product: CASSLEGQGRNSPLHF.